This T cell receptor (beta chain) stems from a study of monozygotic twins with inflammatory bowel disease. TCRdb processed the 5' RACE reads again and assigns one entry to each CDR3 protein, with no DNA. The sample holds around 140,000 distinct CDR3 sequences. Regarding this clonotype: Its antigen is currently unknown.

CDR1 and CDR2 (germline): MNHNS, SASEGT. The CDR3 runs 12 residues. Blood samples of approximately 2.5 ml were drawn from every donor. The study's findings and limits: Using the inverse Simpson index, IBD patients had lower TCRbeta diversity than healthy co-twins.

The specimen was blood. This TCR derives from a human donor with ulcerative colitis or Crohn's disease, or a healthy co-twin of an affected twin (not recorded which). The chain recombines TRBV6-1 with TRBJ1-4. CDR3 residues: CASSEVEGRLFF.